These 5 T cell receptor beta chains share one sample of origin, sequenced in a study of a mutant IDH1 vaccine in newly diagnosed glioma (dated by TCRdb to about 2021). The library was built by means of the immunoSEQ multiplex PCR assay. This immuneACCESS table, as held by TCRdb, lists in-frame sequences with V and J called but not all clones. Of the missing ones, under half trace to an unresolved V gene in checked studies; the others have no known cause. This sample lists approximately 30,000 clones; roughly 80% were detected once. The ten largest clones add up to approximately 17% of the sample. The time point tag for this specimen amounts to: week 23, last vaccination. Every vaccine dose consisted of 300 ug of a 20-mer mutant IDH1 peptide in Montanide, administered subcutaneously together with topical imiquimod. For these receptors, no antigen is known. Specimen: PBMCs, collected from a glioma patient whose treatment included an IDH1 peptide vaccine. All receptors come from a woman in her 30s with glioma.

The V call is TRBV6-6, the J call TRBJ2-7, with D possibly matching TRBD2 (5 bases). The CDR3 loop spans 15 amino acids. Trimming stripped 6 bases from V and 1 base from J, with 16 bases between. Germline lookup yields CDR1 MNHNY and CDR2 SVGAGI (reference sequence). The DNA for the CDR3 is TGTGCCAGCAGCGGCTGGGAGCTCCTTTCCTACGAGCAGTACTTC. It yields the protein CASSGWELLSYEQYF.

The genes are TRBV6-1 and TRBJ1-4; TRBD1 might be the D (5 bases). The CDR3 sequence is 15 residues long. Trimming removed 1 base from V and 8 bases from J, with 14 bases in between. CDR1 MNHNS and CDR2 SASEGT come from the germline V gene. The CDR3 sequence: CASSEVTRVWEKLFF. The CDR3 DNA sequence: TGTGCCAGCAGTGAAGTAACCAGGGTATGGGAAAAACTGTTTTTT.

The chain employs TRBV6-5 and TRBJ2-7, with D uncertain. V lost 5 bases, J lost 5 bases, and 19 bases lay in between. CDR1 and CDR2 from the germline V gene are MNHEY and SVGAGI. The CDR3 is made up of 15 amino acids. CDR3 amino acids: CASSHRPTATDEQYF. CDR3 in DNA: TGTGCCAGCAGTCATCGTCCTACAGCCACCGACGAGCAGTACTTC.

The rearrangement uses TRBV19 and TRBJ1-3, with 10 bases aligning to TRBD1. Germline V CDR1 and CDR2: LNHDA, SQIVND (reference sequence). There are 14 residues in the CDR3. Losses at the gene ends were 10 bases for V and 6 bases for J; bases not matched to a gene: 9. The CDR3 DNA sequence: TGTGCCATCCTCGCCGGGACAGGGGAAAACACCATATATTTT. Translating gives CAILAGTGENTIYF.

The genes are TRBV19 and TRBJ1-4, with 10 bases that match TRBD1. The V segment lost 7 bases and the J segment 7 bases; nucleotides outside the gene matches: 12. Germline-derived CDR1 and CDR2 are LNHDA and SQIVND (reference sequence). The CDR3 spans 16 residues. The CDR3 loop is CASNPPGTGVFEKLFF. CDR3 DNA: TGTGCCAGTAACCCCCCCGGGACAGGGGTTTTTGAAAAACTGTTTTTT.